This T cell receptor beta chain is drawn from a study of T cells in localized non-small cell lung cancer (dated by TCRdb to 2019 to 2021). Context from the whole study: T cell repertoires of 236 early-stage NSCLC patients were analyzed, with tumors being compared against uninvolved tumor-adjacent lungs. All 250 or so NSCLC patients in the cohort were treatment-naive and had localized lung tumors that were resected. Of the NSCLC patients, 129 were male and 107 were female, and the mean age was approximately 64 years.

Uninvolved adjacent lung was sampled at least 2 cm away from the tumor margin, and two independent pathologists confirmed that the tissue had no atypia. At diagnosis, tumor, uninvolved tumor-adjacent lung and peripheral blood were collected and then preserved as a mix of FFPE and fresh-frozen material. The CDR1 and CDR2 encoded by the germline V gene are MNHGY and SAAAGT. From the cysteine through the phenylalanine, the CDR3 covers 14 amino acids. The DNA shown is the 42-base CDR3, in frame from base 1. V ends up 10 bases short and J 3 bases short, with an unmatched junction base count of 11. This clone counts as large (0.1 to 1%). The antigen it binds to is not known. No base quality values were provided; no much bigger clone lies one nucleotide off. Overall results and qualifications from the work: Uninvolved tumor-adjacent lung showed the highest T cell clonality, higher than tumor, which suggests more focused antigenic responses in the uninvolved tumor-adjacent lung. Because the study design was exploratory, TCR variables were selected using unadjusted p-values without false-discovery rate correction. A median of about 55 of the top 100 tumor clones were detected in paired uninvolved adjacent lung, and around 30 of these tumor clones were also found among the top 100 clones of the paired uninvolved adjacent lung. Because multi-region tumor sequencing was not performed, intratumor heterogeneity could not be ruled out. Longer overall survival was associated with higher blood T cell density, whereas shorter survival was associated with higher adjacent-lung clonality.

TCR beta CDR3 regions were sequenced from DNA using the immunoSEQ Assay. As for the authors' bioinformatics: To compute T cell density, TCR beta template counts were normalized to usable DNA, which was estimated by amplifying housekeeping genes. The preseqR package was used to estimate richness by extrapolating to 400,000 templates for PBMC samples and to 120,000 templates for tissue samples. Clonality was defined as one minus Pielou's evenness. To identify tissue-enriched TCRs, differential abundance testing was run on productive amino-acid clonotypes with a minimum total count of 5 and an alpha of 0.1. The Jaccard Index and the Morisita Overlap Index were used to measure how much the repertoires overlapped between compartments. GLIPH grouped TCR beta CDR3s together with public tetramer-defined viral CDR3s, and a viral motif had to include at least three viral sequences and also show V-gene enrichment. The clones in this table, taken by TCRdb from immuneACCESS, are in-frame only. Not every clone is retained; where verified, under half of the shortfall comes from an unresolved V gene, and the cause of the rest is unknown. V, J and clone size were drawn from that table, and D and trimming were deduced from the DNA. The sample contains fewer than 2,000 clones, about 25% of them found a single time. Of the sample, roughly 20% is held by the ten largest clones.

Specimen: normal lung tissue next to the tumor, collected before any cancer treatment. The sequence is built from TRBV6-8 and TRBJ1-2; TRBD1 fits 7 bases in the junction. The origin of this receptor is a male donor at least 60 years old with stage II lung adenocarcinoma. The CDR3 protein: CAIQGGTSDYGYTF. The bases read TGTGCCATCCAGGGGGGGACGAGCGACTATGGCTACACCTTC.